Described below is a single T cell receptor (beta chain) sequence and its context. Its matching antigen is unknown. The data are from a study of T cell repertoires in ileal Crohn's disease. Study-level background: All patients had surgery for stricturing (61%) or penetrating (around 40%) disease.

Adults with ileal or ileocolonic Crohn's disease and an indication for resection were eligible. Profiling relied on immunoSEQ multiplex PCR, and the TCRdb table lists in-frame clones only, not all of them. The sample has about 1,800 clones, around 80% seen once. Trimming removed 0 bases from V and 4 bases from J; junction bases left unmatched: 2. The CDR3 is made up of 15 amino acids. CDR1 and CDR2 from the germline V gene are SGHNT and YENEEA. Overall study findings and caveats: Every patient over 26.8% clonality showed endoscopic recurrence.

This sequence was found in an adult with Crohn's disease. The V gene is TRBV11-3, the J gene TRBJ2-1; TRBD1 matches at 8 bases. Sequencing was carried out using ileal tissue. CDR3 protein: CASSLEQGGYNEQFF. The CDR3 nucleotides read TGTGCCAGCAGCTTAGAACAGGGGGGTTACAATGAGCAGTTCTTC.